The 27 T cell receptor beta chains reported below all come from one sample, sequenced in a study of beta chain features in type 1 diabetes. Every bit of the isolated RNA underwent reverse transcription, so sequencing read expressed TCRB transcripts. TCRdb keeps only in-frame clones here, not all; method: immunoSEQ multiplex PCR. The sample carries under 450,000 clones, around 14% recorded once. The sequencing input was naive CD4+ T cells from blood. The receptors shown here come from a man aged 30 to 39 in good health.

The chain recombines TRBV7-2 with TRBJ2-5; weak D call: TRBD2 (5 bases). The CDR3 is made up of 14 amino acids. Germline assignment: CDR1 SGHTA and CDR2 FQGNSA. The V end was cut by 4 bases, the J end by 5 bases, with 14 bases between. Here the CDR3 DNA reads TGTGCCAGCAGCTCCATGGGGAGCCGGGAGACCCAGTACTTC. Residues: CASSSMGSRETQYF.

The table lists this clone with a few counts. V usage is TRBV28 and J usage is TRBJ2-1; 7 bases align to TRBD2. Germline CDR1 reads MDHEN; CDR2 reads SYDVKM. The CDR3 has 11 residues. V was clipped by 7 bases and J by 12 bases; unmatched bases: 6. CDR3 in amino acids: CASMGEGRQFF. Here the CDR3 DNA reads TGTGCCAGCATGGGGGAGGGGAGGCAGTTCTTC.

This clone has a handful of counts. The chain couples TRBV19 to TRBJ2-1; TRBD1 matches 9 bases. The CDR3 length is 13 residues. V lost 10 bases to trimming and J lost 8 bases; unmatched junction nucleotides: 9. Looked up from germline, CDR1 is LNHDA and CDR2 is SQIVND (reference sequence). The CDR3 coding sequence is TGTGCCATTGGGACAGGGACACGGGATGAGCAGTTCTTC. Amino acids: CAIGTGTRDEQFF.

This clone was seen at least ten times. The gene calls are TRBV14 and TRBJ2-1, with a tentative D call TRBD2 (5 bases). Germline V CDR1 and CDR2: SGHDN, FVKESK. V was cut by 2 bases and J by 7 bases, with 6 bases left in between. The CDR3 sequence is 12 residues long. The chain's CDR3 is CASSQSGNEQFF. CDR3 sequence (DNA): TGTGCCAGCAGCCAATCGGGGAATGAGCAGTTCTTC.

The sample holds a few counts of this clone. The V call is TRBV7-9, the J call TRBJ1-1, with 7 bases lining up with TRBD1. CDR1 is SEHNR, CDR2 FQNEAQ, per germline (reference sequence). This CDR3 has 15 amino acids. Trimming took 1 base from V and 3 from J; bases not matched to a gene: 5. The CDR3 protein is CASSLGRQGHTEAFF. The DNA of the CDR3 is TGTGCCAGCAGCTTAGGGCGACAGGGACACACTGAAGCTTTCTTT.

The J gene is TRBJ2-7, the V gene TRBV11-2; TRBD1 matches at 10 bases. The CDR3 contains 13 residues. Per the germline V gene, CDR1 is SGHAT and CDR2 is FQNNGV. The J segment lost 3 bases and the V segment lost 4 bases, leaving 0 bases of the junction unmatched. CDR3 nucleotide sequence: TGTGCCAGCAGCTGGGACAGGGGCTACGAGCAGTACTTC. It specifies CASSWDRGYEQYF.

The chain links TRBV9 to TRBJ1-3; maybe TRBD1 (5 bases). This CDR3 contains 16 residues. Germline V gene lookup returns CDR1 SGDLS and CDR2 YYNGEE. Trimming removed 3 bases from V and 0 bases from J, with 13 bases in between. CDR3 coding DNA: TGTGCCAGCAGCGCAACGACAGCCTCCTCTGGAAACACCATATATTTT. Amino acids: CASSATTASSGNTIYF.

The chain recombines TRBV29-1 with TRBJ2-1, with TRBD2 matching over 12 bases. Germline CDR1 reads SQVTM; CDR2 reads ANQGSEA. The CDR3 loop spans 15 amino acids. The ends lost 5 bases at V and 9 bases at J; junction bases unmatched: 11. CDR3 sequence: CSVPTSGGLQSEQFF. Here the CDR3 DNA reads TGCAGCGTTCCCACTAGCGGGGGGCTACAAAGTGAGCAGTTCTTC.

This chain joins TRBV5-4 and TRBJ2-3, with a tentative D call TRBD2 (5 bases). The CDR3 is 15 residues long. Trimming took 3 bases from V and 2 from J, leaving 13 bases between them. Germline CDR1 is SGHNT and CDR2 is YYREEE (reference sequence). CDR3 sequence: CASSSGRETTDTQYF. CDR3 in DNA: TGTGCCAGCAGCTCGGGTCGGGAAACCACAGATACGCAGTATTTT.

This clone has just a few counts. The sample has other DNA sequences that encode this CDR3 too. J is TRBJ2-3 and V is TRBV11-2; D unresolved. Germline CDR1 and CDR2: SGHAT and FQNNGV. With 5 bases removed from V and 5 bases from J, the gap between germline ends came to 8 bases. This CDR3 contains 12 residues. The chain's CDR3 is CASSLDRDTQYF. Here the CDR3 DNA reads TGTGCCAGCAGCCTGGACCGAGATACGCAGTATTTT.

This clone was detected only a few times. V usage is TRBV5-4 and J usage is TRBJ2-2; the D is unclear. Trimming shortened V by 5 bases and J by 3 bases, and 11 bases separated the two germline ends. Germline loops: CDR1 SGHNT, CDR2 YYREEE (reference sequence). This CDR3 contains 14 residues. As DNA, the CDR3 is TGTGCCAGCAGTGAACCCGCCTACACCGGGGAGCTGTTTTTT. The encoded protein is CASSEPAYTGELFF.

This clone was seen more than once but under ten times. V and J are TRBV30 and TRBJ2-7; the D gene is possibly TRBD1 (6 bases). The CDR3 spans 13 residues. Germline values: CDR1 GTSNPN, CDR2 SVGIG (reference sequence). With 2 bases removed from V and 3 bases from J, the gap between germline ends came to 11 bases. CDR3 coding DNA: TGTGCCTGGAGTCCCGGCAGGGGCTACGAGCAGTACGTC. It codes for CAWSPGRGYEQYV.

This chain links TRBV18 with TRBJ2-1, with D unresolved. CDR3 size: 12 residues. CDR1 is KGHSH and CDR2 is LQKENI in the germline V gene. Trimming removed 2 bases at V and 6 bases at J, with 5 bases between. CDR3 sequence (DNA): TGTGCCAGCTCACCAATGAGCAATGAGCAGTTCTTC. The encoded protein is CASSPMSNEQFF. Filled out from reference TRBV18 and TRBJ2-1, the complete variable domain reads NAGVMQNPRHLVRRRGQEARLRCSPMKGHSHVYWYRQLPEEGLKFMVYLQKENIIDESGMPKERFSAEFPKEGPSILRIQQVVRGDSAAYFCASSPMSNEQFFGPGTRLTVL.

The chain is built from TRBV7-9 and TRBJ1-4; no clear D. Between the trimmed V and J ends, which lost 6 bases and 8 bases, there was a span of 7 bases. Germline V gives CDR1 SEHNR, CDR2 FQNEAQ (reference sequence). This CDR3 is 11 amino acids long. CDR3 protein: CASRSGEKLFF. The CDR3 region has the DNA TGTGCCAGCAGGTCCGGGGAAAAACTGTTTTTT.

This clone was observed a few times. The chain joins TRBV27 to TRBJ1-2; D ambiguous. Trimming cost V 4 bases and J 0 bases, with 9 bases left between them. The CDR3 loop spans 14 amino acids. CDR1 MNHEY and CDR2 SMNVEV come from the germline V gene (reference sequence). CDR3: CASSYSSSNYGYTF. CDR3 sequence (DNA): TGTGCCAGCAGTTACAGTTCTTCTAACTATGGCTACACCTTC.

The gene calls are TRBV5-1 and TRBJ2-1; 8 nucleotides align to TRBD2. CDR1 SGHRS and CDR2 YFSETQ come from the germline V gene. Trimming took 1 base from V and 0 from J; bases not matched to a gene: 6. The CDR3 has 17 residues. DNA of the CDR3: TGCGCCAGCAGCTTGTTTGTTAGCGGGACCTCCTACAATGAGCAGTTCTTC. Its protein is CASSLFVSGTSYNEQFF.

V gene TRBV5-1 combines with J gene TRBJ2-1; the match to TRBD2 covers 10 bases. Germline V gene sequence: CDR1 SGHRS, CDR2 YFSETQ. The CDR3 spans 15 residues. V lost 0 bases, J lost 8 bases, and 5 bases stayed unmatched. The CDR3 nucleotides read TGCGCCAGCAGCTTGGTTACTAGCGGGATCCATGAGCAGTTCTTC. It encodes CASSLVTSGIHEQFF.

The chain carries TRBV14 and TRBJ1-6, with 8 nucleotides matching TRBD1. This CDR3 is built from 16 residues. The V gene's germline CDR1 is SGHDN and CDR2 FVKESK. The J segment lost 5 bases and the V segment lost 4 bases, leaving 7 bases of the junction unmatched. The CDR3, as DNA: TGTGCCAGCAGCCCTTGGACAGGGAGAAATAATTCACCCCTCCACTTT. It translates to CASSPWTGRNNSPLHF.

The chain employs TRBV4-2 and TRBJ2-1, with 10 nucleotides matching TRBD2. Germline V gene lookup returns CDR1 LGHNA and CDR2 YNFKEQ. The V segment lost 3 bases and the J segment 5 bases; nucleotides outside the gene matches: 22. This CDR3 region has 21 residues. CDR3 in DNA: TGTGCCAGCAGCCAGCCTCGCGGTGGCCTAGCGGGAGAGACGAAGAACAATGAGCAGTTCTTC. Amino acid sequence: CASSQPRGGLAGETKNNEQFF.

This clone has just a few counts. The gene calls are TRBV2 and TRBJ2-7, with 7 bases that match TRBD1. This CDR3 contains 14 residues. Germline V gene sequence: CDR1 SNHLY, CDR2 FYNNEI. The V gene end was trimmed by 0 bases and the J gene end by 2 bases; junction bases not matched to a gene: 1. This CDR3 reads CASSEATGTYEQYF. Here the CDR3 DNA reads TGTGCCAGCAGTGAAGCGACAGGGACCTACGAGCAGTACTTC.

This clone has more than one count but fewer than ten. This chain uses TRBV7-2 with TRBJ2-4; no definite D call. V gave up 5 bases and J gave up 0 bases, with 2 bases separating them. This CDR3 region has 12 residues. The germline V gene encodes CDR1 SGHTA and CDR2 FQGNSA. CDR3 nucleotides: TGTGCCAGCAGCCAAGCCAAAAACATTCAGTACTTC. Its translation is CASSQAKNIQYF.

V gene TRBV6-5 combines with J gene TRBJ2-1; D unclear. V lost 1 base and J 5 bases, leaving 6 bases between the germline ends. The CDR3 totals 13 residues. Germline-derived CDR1 and CDR2 are MNHEY and SVGAGI. CDR3 sequence: CASSYWRNNEQFF. The CDR3 coding sequence is TGTGCCAGCAGTTACTGGAGAAACAATGAGCAGTTCTTC.

This clone came up a few times. The chain joins TRBV27 to TRBJ2-5; possible D gene TRBD2, 5 bases. The CDR3 runs 15 residues. Germline-derived CDR1 and CDR2 are MNHEY and SMNVEV (reference sequence). The ends were cut back, 6 bases at V and 4 bases at J, with 18 bases in the middle. The CDR3 DNA follows: TGTGCCAGCAGACAGTCTGCGGGCGAAGGAGAGACCCAGTACTTC. Amino acids: CASRQSAGEGETQYF.

This clone was seen only a few times. The V gene is TRBV14, the J gene TRBJ2-1; 10 nucleotides agree with TRBD1. Losses at the gene ends were 1 base for V and 6 bases for J; bases not matched to a gene: 6. Germline V lookup: CDR1 SGHDN, CDR2 FVKESK. The CDR3 spans 16 residues. The CDR3 loop is CASSQGRQGARNEQFF. CDR3 nucleotides: TGTGCCAGCAGCCAAGGTAGACAGGGGGCGCGCAATGAGCAGTTCTTC.

V is TRBV20-1 and J is TRBJ2-3; D is ambiguous. V lost 6 bases to trimming and J lost 9 bases, with 13 bases between them. Germline values: CDR1 DFQATT, CDR2 SNEGSKA (reference sequence). This CDR3 has 11 amino acids. The CDR3 coding sequence is TGCAGTGCAGCATACGAGGTCACGCAGTATTTT. Translating gives CSAAYEVTQYF.

This chain links TRBV7-2 with TRBJ1-1; maybe TRBD1 (6 bases). The CDR3 has 16 residues. Germline values: CDR1 SGHTA, CDR2 FQGNSA. Trimming stripped 4 bases from V and 0 bases from J, with 15 bases between. CDR3 nucleotides: TGTGCCAGCAGCTACGGGGGCTTCTTGATGAACACTGAAGCTTTCTTT. Amino acid sequence: CASSYGGFLMNTEAFF.

This clone has at least ten counts. The genes are TRBV4-3 and TRBJ2-3, with D perhaps matching TRBD1 or TRBD2 (5 bases each). This CDR3 comprises 12 residues. Germline CDR1 reads LGHNA; CDR2 reads YSLEER. V shed 1 base and J shed 14 bases, with 13 bases lying between them. This CDR3 reads CASSQGNGARYF. DNA of the CDR3: TGCGCCAGCAGCCAAGGGAACGGGGCGAGGTATTTT.